This T cell receptor (beta chain) was identified in a study of blood T cell repertoires in COVID-19. Only in-frame clones appear in the TCRdb table, and some are missing; sequencing was by immunoSEQ multiplex PCR. The sample holds some 400,000 clones, over 65% seen once. CDR3 length equals 17 residues. Germline assignment: CDR1 SGDLS and CDR2 YYNGEE. V shed 2 bases, J shed 3 bases, and the junction held 9 bases outside the gene matches. Material for sequencing was peripheral blood. J is TRBJ2-1 and V is TRBV9; 9 bases are shared with TRBD1. This receptor was identified in a human donor with acute or convalescent COVID-19. The donor label of this sample is uncertain. The CDR3 DNA is TGTGCCAGCAGCGTTCTACCTGGGACAGGGCTCTACAATGAGCAGTTCTTC. Residues: CASSVLPGTGLYNEQFF.